The clone carrying this TCR beta chain was recorded only once. Its antigen is currently unknown. Trimming removed 0 bases from V and 5 bases from J, with 14 bases in between. Per germline, CDR1 MNHEY and CDR2 SMNVEV (reference sequence). The CDR3 loop spans 15 amino acids. This specimen belongs to a study of cytomegalovirus exposure and HLA in healthy donors. Study findings and constraints: It was found in a later analysis that first-cohort TCR clusters tended to co-occur in the 120 validation repertoires. In vitro testing confirmed a few CMV-associated chains as specific for CMV antigens. Rare sequences made up most TCRs, while some public TCRs were found in many donors. The classifier reportedly diagnosed cytomegalovirus status with high sensitivity and specificity.

This table comes from immunoSEQ multiplex PCR, and its TCRdb copy is limited to in-frame clones, with some not included. Of under 250,000 clones listed, more than 75% are singletons. The sample was PBMCs. The rearrangement links TRBV27 to TRBJ2-7; the D gene is possibly TRBD1 (5 bases). This receptor was taken from a man aged 18 to 30 in good health and CMV-seropositive. The CDR3 DNA reads TGTGCCAGCAGTTTATCTGCCAGGGCCCCCCACGAGCAGTACTTC. Protein product: CASSLSARAPHEQYF.